This T cell receptor (beta chain) was recovered during a study of shared clonotypes between healthy human individuals. Study-level points and caveats: Only blood was sampled, and tissue TCR repertoires likely differ from blood ones.

TCRdb's table, derived via immunoSEQ multiplex PCR, lists solely in-frame clones and lacks some. The table shows 190,000 or so clones, with 65% to 70% occurring only once. CDR3 length: 14 amino acids. The V and J ends lost 6 bases and 8 bases, in that order; junction bases with no gene match: 9. CDR1 is ENHRY and CDR2 is SYGVKD in the germline V gene. In the case of this clone: Antigen unknown.

The sequence was collected from a man aged 30 to 45 in good health. V and J are TRBV10-3 and TRBJ2-1, with 8 positions matching TRBD2. Material for sequencing was memory CD4+ T cells sorted from blood. Documented subset: CD45RA-negative fraction. The CDR3 loop reads CAIRGAGEFYEQFF. CDR3 nucleotides: TGTGCCATCAGGGGAGCGGGAGAGTTCTATGAGCAGTTCTTC.